The source of this T cell receptor (beta chain) is a study of blood T cells in healthy people across ages. Then a second PCR, running about 6 to 12 cycles, was carried out with a sample-barcoded 5' primer and a J-beta primer mix. With 12 random nucleotides, a template-switch adaptor tagged each individual cDNA molecule. Using its own MiXCR run on the 5' RACE reads, TCRdb lists one record per CDR3 protein. The data show about 970,000 distinct CDR3 sequences, roughly 51% seen once. The CDR3 loop spans 13 amino acids. Trimming removed 3 bases from V and 5 bases from J, with 13 bases in between. Germline CDR1 and CDR2: DFQATT and SNEGSKA (reference sequence).

Sequences were obtained from blood. The chain employs TRBV20-1 and TRBJ2-5, with unresolved D. The clonotype was recovered from a woman aged 60-70 years in good health. The CDR3 DNA reads as TGCAGTGCTAGTCTATCGGGCGCCGAGACCCAGTACTTC. Translated: CSASLSGAETQYF.